This is a list of T cell receptor beta chains from one sample in a study of blood T cells in healthy people across ages. TCRdb passed the 5' RACE reads through MiXCR, listing each CDR3 protein once. This sample has just over 800,000 distinct CDR3 sequences, with 55% to 65% found just once. The sample taken for sequencing was blood. These receptor sequences come from a man aged 25-45 years in good health. Both conserved end residues are part of each CDR3. A D gene is named only where the DNA matches it firmly. Where a row states a size, it is once, few, many or the class of an expanded clone; other rows omit it.

V gene	D gene	J gene	clone size	CDR3 protein	CDR3 DNA
TRBV3-1	.	TRBJ2-2	.	CASSPIGTPNTGELFF	TGTGCCAGCAGCCCTATTGGGACACCGAACACCGGGGAGCTGTTTTTT
TRBV20-1	TRBD2	TRBJ2-5	.	CSARRASGETQYF	TGCAGTGCCCGGAGGGCTAGCGGAGAGACCCAGTACTTC
TRBV5-1	.	TRBJ1-6	.	CASSRQDYNSPLHF	TGCGCCAGCAGCCGACAGGATTATAATTCACCCCTCCACTTT
TRBV4-2	.	TRBJ2-1	few	CASSQDLTSSGNEQFF	TGTGCCAGCAGCCAAGATCTTACTAGCTCCGGCAATGAGCAGTTCTTC
TRBV20-1	TRBD2	TRBJ2-1	few	CSATEAGGAYNEQFF	TGCAGTGCTACGGAAGCGGGGGGAGCCTACAATGAGCAGTTCTTC
TRBV4-3	TRBD1	TRBJ1-2	few	CASSQWTGDYGYTF	TGCGCCAGCAGCCAATGGACAGGGGACTATGGCTACACCTTC
TRBV24-1	TRBD1	TRBJ2-7	few	CATSDPDRGQNEQYF	TGTGCCACCAGTGACCCGGACAGGGGGCAGAACGAGCAGTACTTC
TRBV12-3/TRBV12-4	.	TRBJ1-6	.	CASSDRQHSPLHF	TGTGCCAGCAGTGACAGGCAACATTCACCCCTCCACTTT
TRBV20-1	.	TRBJ2-1	.	CSAKRGVQNEQFF	TGCAGTGCTAAAAGGGGCGTTCAGAATGAGCAGTTCTTC
TRBV7-2	.	TRBJ2-5	few	CASSKIRDETQYF	TGTGCCAGCAGCAAGATCAGGGATGAGACCCAGTACTTC
TRBV5-1	TRBD1	TRBJ2-1	.	CASISGTGVDNEQFF	TGCGCCAGCATTTCCGGGACAGGGGTCGACAATGAGCAGTTCTTC
TRBV7-9	TRBD2	TRBJ2-1	few	CASSAGTSGGNEQFF	TGTGCCAGCAGCGCCGGGACTAGCGGGGGAAATGAGCAGTTCTTC
TRBV29-1	.	TRBJ2-7	.	CSVAAGYEQYF	TGCAGCGTTGCGGCAGGATACGAGCAGTACTTC
TRBV5-1	.	TRBJ1-2	.	CASSETGTSANYDYTF	TGCGCCAGCAGCGAGACCGGGACATCCGCTAACTATGACTACACCTTC
TRBV7-2	TRBD2	TRBJ2-5	few	CASSTQTSGGETQYF	TGTGCCAGCAGCACGCAGACTAGCGGCGGAGAGACCCAGTACTTC
TRBV3-1	.	TRBJ2-3	.	CASSQARGFTDTQYF	TGTGCCAGCAGCCAAGCGCGGGGATTCACAGATACGCAGTATTTT
TRBV7-9	.	TRBJ1-5	.	CASSSPGENQPQHF	TGTGCCAGCAGCTCCCCCGGGGAAAATCAGCCCCAGCATTTT
TRBV7-3	TRBD2	TRBJ2-1	.	CASSLGLAGDPQSMTYNEQFF	TGTGCCAGCAGCTTAGGACTAGCGGGGGACCCCCAATCAATGACCTACAATGAGCAGTTCTTC
TRBV6-1	.	TRBJ2-3	.	CASSPGMSTDTQYF	TGTGCCAGCAGTCCAGGGATGAGCACAGATACGCAGTATTTT
TRBV16	.	TRBJ1-5	.	CASSQYTDAGPQHF	TGTGCCAGCAGCCAATATACAGACGCTGGGCCCCAGCATTTT
TRBV2	TRBD2	TRBJ2-5	once	CASDSSGDQETQYF	TGTGCCAGCGACAGTAGCGGGGACCAAGAGACCCAGTACTTC
TRBV7-9	TRBD1	TRBJ2-7	.	CANSPRDRGYYEQYF	TGTGCCAACAGCCCACGGGACAGGGGGTACTACGAGCAGTACTTC